Listed below are T cell receptor beta chains from one sample, sequenced in a study of technical replicates of blood from a few donors. The table came from immunoSEQ multiplex PCR; TCRdb's copy has only in-frame clones and leaves some out. This table has approximately 78,000 clones, roughly 96% appearing once. Sequenced input: T cells isolated from PBMCs. Receptors were obtained from a human donor in good health. Each CDR3 is given with its conserved first and last residue. D genes are given only for firm matches.

V	D	J	CDR3	DNA
TRBV11-1	.	TRBJ1-2	CASSLEPGTKDGYTF	TGTGCCAGCAGCTTAGAACCCGGGACAAAGGATGGCTACACCTTC
TRBV10-1	TRBD2	TRBJ2-7	CASSAPLAGSSYEQYF	TGCGCCAGCAGTGCCCCACTAGCGGGAAGCTCCTACGAGCAGTACTTC
TRBV7-9	TRBD1	TRBJ1-2	CASSLIGRGDYGYTF	TGTGCCAGCAGCTTAATCGGCAGGGGGGACTATGGCTACACCTTC
TRBV28	.	TRBJ2-1	CATNAPPNEQFF	TGTGCCACCAACGCGCCGCCTAATGAGCAGTTCTTC
TRBV28	.	TRBJ1-1	CASREVRTEAFF	TGTGCCAGCCGGGAGGTTAGGACTGAAGCTTTCTTT
TRBV27	TRBD2	TRBJ2-1	CASYQIGTSGRSDEQFF	TGTGCCAGCTATCAGATCGGGACTAGCGGGAGGAGTGATGAGCAGTTCTTC
TRBV28	TRBD1	TRBJ2-2	CASSPRQGLRNTGELFF	TGTGCCAGCAGTCCTAGACAGGGGTTAAGAAACACCGGGGAGCTGTTTTTT
TRBV29-1	TRBD1	TRBJ1-1	CSVPPGQGIRDTEAFF	TGCAGCGTTCCTCCGGGACAGGGCATTCGGGACACTGAAGCTTTCTTT
TRBV5-1	TRBD1	TRBJ2-7	CASSLAKGASVYEQYF	TGCGCCAGCAGCTTGGCAAAGGGGGCGAGTGTCTACGAGCAGTACTTC
TRBV15	.	TRBJ1-1	CATSREGGNTEAFF	TGTGCCACCAGCAGAGAAGGGGGGAACACTGAAGCTTTCTTT
TRBV6-4	.	TRBJ2-5	CARRTMAETQYF	TGTGCCAGGAGGACTATGGCGGAGACCCAGTACTTC
TRBV5-1	.	TRBJ1-5	CASSLRAGGGDQPQHF	TGCGCCAGCAGCTTAAGGGCCGGGGGGGGTGATCAGCCCCAGCATTTT
TRBV19	.	TRBJ2-7	CASSRTPGQSYEQYF	TGTGCCAGTAGTAGGACCCCAGGGCAGTCCTACGAGCAGTACTTC
TRBV5-1	TRBD2	TRBJ2-5	CASSLAFPSGGTQYF	TGCGCCAGCAGCTTGGCCTTTCCTAGCGGGGGGACCCAGTACTTC
TRBV19	TRBD1	TRBJ1-4	CASATGGSNEKLFF	TGTGCCAGTGCTACAGGGGGCTCTAATGAAAAACTGTTTTTT
TRBV11-3	TRBD1	TRBJ2-2	CASSLTGDTGELFF	TGTGCCAGCAGCCTCACAGGGGACACCGGGGAGCTGTTTTTT